This passage covers 32 T cell receptor beta chains from one sample sequenced in a study of response to subunit inactivated influenza vaccine. TCRdb reprocessed the RT-PCR reads via MiXCR and lists one record per CDR3 protein. The sample shows around 170,000 distinct CDR3 sequences, roughly 10% of them seen only once. Specimen: CD8+ T cells sorted from PBMCs, collected less than 30 months after vaccination. The origin of the receptors is a man aged 45 to 75 who received an inactivated influenza vaccine.

Regarding this clonotype: This may come from a read error, since a much larger clone is one base off. The chain is built from TRBV12-3 or TRBV12-4 and TRBJ2-1; D is ambiguous. This CDR3 has 12 residues. The CDR3 DNA follows: TGTGCCTGCAGTTCGTACCAAAATGAGCAGTTCTTC. Translation gives CACSSYQNEQFF.

This clonotype was found a few times. The CDR3, as DNA: TGTGCCAGCAGCCAAGTAGGGGGTTGGGGGAACACTGAAGCTTTCTTT. Protein product: CASSQVGGWGNTEAFF. This sequence joins TRBV14 and TRBJ1-1, with D possibly matching TRBD1 (6 bases). This CDR3 is built from 16 residues. The ends were cut back, 1 base at V and 1 base at J, with 13 bases in the middle. CDR1 SGHDN and CDR2 FVKESK come from the germline V gene.

This clonotype occurred a few times. V usage is TRBV11-1 and J usage is TRBJ2-7; TRBD2 agrees at 16 bases. The CDR3 spans 22 residues. CDR1 is SGHAT and CDR2 is FQDESV in the germline V gene (reference sequence). The J segment lost 2 bases and the V segment lost 0 bases, leaving 16 bases of the junction unmatched. CDR3 DNA sequence: TGTGCCAGCAGCTTAGCCATACCGGCTCCGGGACTAGCGGGAGGGAACCCCTACGAGCAGTACTTC. Translated, it gives CASSLAIPAPGLAGGNPYEQYF.

The chain carries TRBV9 and TRBJ2-3; TRBD1 matches at 8 bases. The CDR3 is 16 amino acids. V lost 3 bases, J lost 4 bases, and 10 bases stayed unmatched. Germline-derived CDR1 and CDR2 are SGDLS and YYNGEE. CDR3 in amino acids: CASSATSGQGADTQYF. Written as DNA, the CDR3 is TGTGCCAGCAGCGCTACATCAGGACAGGGAGCAGATACGCAGTATTTT.

The rearrangement links TRBV20-1 to TRBJ2-7, with 9 bases identical to TRBD1. The junction had 10 bases not matched to a gene; V was cut back by 6 bases and J by 7 bases. CDR3 length equals 13 residues. Germline-derived CDR1 and CDR2 are DFQATT and SNEGSKA (reference sequence). CDR3 sequence (DNA): TGCAGTGCGGACGACAGGGGGTCTGGGGAGCAGTACTTC. Protein product: CSADDRGSGEQYF.

This clonotype was observed many times. V and J are TRBV2 and TRBJ2-7; maybe TRBD2 (6 bases). CDR1 SNHLY and CDR2 FYNNEI come from the germline V gene. Trimming took off 3 bases at V and 3 bases at J, with 12 bases between the two ends. The CDR3 consists of 14 residues. CDR3 nucleotides: TGTGCCAGCAGTGAGGGGAGTAGCGGCTACGAGCAGTACTTC. It encodes CASSEGSSGYEQYF. Combining the CDR3 with reference TRBV2 and TRBJ2-7 gives the whole variable domain EPEVTQTPSHQVTQMGQEVILRCVPISNHLYFYWYRQILGQKVEFLVSFYNNEISEKSEIFDDQFSVERPDGSNFTLKIRSTKLEDSAMYFCASSEGSSGYEQYFGPGTRLTVT.

V and J are TRBV6-5 and TRBJ1-2; D may be TRBD1 (5 bases). CDR1 is MNHEY, CDR2 SVGAGI, per germline. The CDR3 extends over 17 amino acids. Trimming took 0 bases from V and 1 from J, leaving 15 bases between them. The CDR3 nucleotides read TGTGCCAGCAGTTACTCGAAGGGCCAGGACATTAACTATGGCTACACCTTC. Translated: CASSYSKGQDINYGYTF.

This clonotype showed up just once. V and J are TRBV7-9 and TRBJ1-2; D gene ambiguous. This CDR3 has 12 amino acids. The V gene lost 4 bases and the J gene lost 5 bases, with 8 bases spanning the gap. Germline CDR1 is SEHNR and CDR2 is FQNEAQ (reference sequence). The CDR3 DNA follows: TGTGCCAGCAGCTCAACAGCTTATGGCTACACCTTC. As protein: CASSSTAYGYTF.

This clonotype was picked up a small number of times. J is TRBJ2-3 and V is TRBV12-3 or TRBV12-4, with TRBD2 matching over 7 bases. CDR3 size: 16 residues. V was clipped by 8 bases and J by 3 bases; unmatched bases: 14. The CDR3, as DNA: TGTGCCAGCTACTCTCCGGGAGCGGGGCCAACAGATACGCAGTATTTT. This translates into CASYSPGAGPTDTQYF.

The chain couples TRBV12-3 or TRBV12-4 to TRBJ2-4, with a possible D match to TRBD1 (5 bases). V lost 1 base and J 0 bases, leaving 10 bases between the germline ends. The CDR3 sequence is 16 residues long. The CDR3: CASSLVDTLAKNIQYF. The CDR3 DNA reads as TGTGCCAGCAGTTTAGTGGACACTCTAGCCAAAAACATTCAGTACTTC.

The chain recombines TRBV28 with TRBJ2-1, with TRBD2 matching over 11 bases. Germline V gene data show CDR1 as MDHEN and CDR2 as SYDVKM. The CDR3 has 16 residues. Trimming removed 1 base from V and 5 bases from J; junction bases left unmatched: 4. The CDR3 DNA reads as TGTGCCAGCAGTTTATTAGTAGCGGGAGGGGACAATGAGCAGTTCTTC. This encodes CASSLLVAGGDNEQFF.

V is TRBV27 and J is TRBJ2-1; the D gene is possibly TRBD2 (5 bases). The CDR3 covers 15 residues. V shed 2 bases and J shed 4 bases, with 12 bases lying between them. CDR1 and CDR2 (germline): MNHEY, SMNVEV (reference sequence). This CDR3 reads CASSLLTREYNEQFF. CDR3 nucleotides: TGTGCCAGCAGTTTACTTACTAGAGAATACAATGAGCAGTTCTTC.

The chain couples TRBV7-9 to TRBJ2-1, with 10 bases that match TRBD2. With 8 bases clipped from V and 5 bases from J, the junction kept 9 bases outside the gene matches. Germline CDR1 SEHNR, CDR2 FQNEAQ (reference sequence). The CDR3 runs to 15 residues. The CDR3 spells CASGLLAGAHNEQFF. CDR3 nucleotides: TGTGCCAGCGGGCTGCTAGCGGGGGCCCACAATGAGCAGTTCTTC.

J is TRBJ2-7 and V is TRBV5-6; 9 nucleotides line up with TRBD1. CDR3 size: 14 residues. J gave up 3 bases and V 3 bases, and 4 bases lay outside the gene matches. Germline V gene lookup returns CDR1 SGHDT and CDR2 YYEEEE. CDR3 coding DNA: TGTGCCAGCAGCTGGGGGACAGGGATCTACGAGCAGTACTTC. Translation: CASSWGTGIYEQYF. The variable domain in full, with the rest retrieved from reference TRBV5-6 and TRBJ2-7, is DAGVTQSPTHLIKTRGQQVTLRCSPKSGHDTVSWYQQALGQGPQFIFQYYEEEERQRGNFPDRFSGHQFPNYSSELNVNALLLGDSALYLCASSWGTGIYEQYFGPGTRLTVT.

This clonotype has at least ten counts. The chain has TRBV4-1 and TRBJ2-4; D not certain. Germline CDR1 reads MGHRA; CDR2 reads YSYEKL. Trimming removed 1 base at V and 8 bases at J, with 9 bases between. The CDR3 runs to 13 residues. This CDR3 is CASSQGTSYIQYF. CDR3 nucleotide sequence: TGCGCCAGCAGCCAAGGGACGTCGTACATTCAGTACTTC.

In this sample, this clonotype turned up a few times. This sequence joins TRBV28 and TRBJ2-5; no clear D. The V and J ends lost 1 base and 5 bases respectively, with 14 bases between them. CDR1 and CDR2 from the germline V gene are MDHEN and SYDVKM. CDR3 length equals 15 residues. This CDR3 is CASSLSAATGETQYF. Here the CDR3 DNA reads TGTGCCAGCAGTTTATCCGCCGCGACTGGGGAGACCCAGTACTTC.

This clonotype was seen repeatedly, ten times or more. This chain joins TRBV28 and TRBJ2-7; 9 bases align to TRBD2. Germline-derived CDR1 and CDR2 are MDHEN and SYDVKM. The CDR3 length is 14 residues. The ends lost 6 bases at V and 2 bases at J; junction bases unmatched: 5. For the CDR3, the DNA is TGTGCCAGCAGCCTCAGCGGGAGGCCCTACGAGCAGTACTTC. This translates into CASSLSGRPYEQYF.

At least ten counts were recorded for this clonotype. This chain joins TRBV4-1 and TRBJ1-4; tentatively, D is TRBD1 (6 bases). With 0 bases removed from V and 8 bases from J, the gap between germline ends came to 16 bases. Germline V gene data show CDR1 as MGHRA and CDR2 as YSYEKL. This CDR3 has 16 amino acids. CDR3 DNA sequence: TGCGCCAGCAGCCAAGATCTCCAGGGGAGGCAGGAAAAACTGTTTTTT. This sequence encodes CASSQDLQGRQEKLFF.

This clonotype has a handful of counts. The chain is built from TRBV6-2 or TRBV6-3 and TRBJ2-1; 13 nucleotides match TRBD2. CDR1 is MNHEY, CDR2 SVGEGT, per germline. The CDR3 is made up of 19 amino acids. Germline trimming cut 0 bases from V and 3 bases from J; bases unmatched to any gene: 8. The CDR3 bases are TGTGCCAGCAGTTACTCTACTAGCGGGGGGGAAGGATACTACAATGAGCAGTTCTTC. As protein: CASSYSTSGGEGYYNEQFF.

In its sample, this clonotype was seen a few times. V is TRBV4-1 and J is TRBJ2-1; D remains ambiguous. The length of the CDR3 is 13 residues. Per germline, CDR1 MGHRA and CDR2 YSYEKL. The ends were cut back, 1 base at V and 4 bases at J, with 5 bases in the middle. CDR3 bases: TGCGCCAGCAGCCAAGTCTTATACAATGAGCAGTTCTTC. Translation: CASSQVLYNEQFF.

This clonotype was seen a few times. V is TRBV29-1 and J is TRBJ2-7, with a possible D match to TRBD2 (5 bases). The CDR3 length is 12 residues. V lost 5 bases to trimming and J lost 7 bases, with 15 bases between them. Germline-derived CDR1 and CDR2 are SQVTM and ANQGSEA. DNA for the CDR3: TGCAGCGTTTCCGGAGGATCGGGGGAGCAGTACTTC. Amino acids: CSVSGGSGEQYF.

The rearrangement uses TRBV4-1 and TRBJ2-7; the match to TRBD1 covers 7 bases. Germline V gene data show CDR1 as MGHRA and CDR2 as YSYEKL. V was clipped by 4 bases and J by 4 bases; unmatched bases: 13. This CDR3 is built from 16 residues. This chain's CDR3 is CASSRVPGQMLYEQYF. CDR3 bases: TGCGCCAGCAGCCGAGTGCCGGGACAGATGCTATACGAGCAGTACTTC.

This clonotype was detected a few times. The gene calls are TRBV6-1 and TRBJ1-4, with 7 bases that match TRBD1. This CDR3 contains 15 residues. V shed 4 bases and J 7 bases; nucleotides not matched to a gene: 9. The germline V gene encodes CDR1 MNHNS and CDR2 SASEGT. Here the CDR3 DNA reads TGTGCCAGCAGTGGCCAACAGGGGTGGGGTGAAAAACTGTTTTTT. Translated, it gives CASSGQQGWGEKLFF.

This clonotype was detected a few times. This chain links TRBV6-2 or TRBV6-3 with TRBJ2-1; D may be TRBD1 (7 bases). CDR3 length: 15 residues. Deletions cut 3 bases from V and 4 bases from J, with 13 bases between. The germline gives CDR1 MNHEY, CDR2 SVGEGT. This chain's CDR3 is CASSYIQGGYNEQFF. In DNA, the CDR3 is TGTGCCAGCAGTTATATCCAGGGGGGATACAATGAGCAGTTCTTC.

This clonotype was counted at least ten times. The chain recombines TRBV5-6 with TRBJ2-7; possible D gene TRBD1, 6 bases. The length of the CDR3 is 14 residues. V lost 0 bases, J lost 7 bases, and 14 bases lay in between. CDR1 and CDR2 from the germline V gene are SGHDT and YYEEEE. CDR3 DNA: TGTGCCAGCAGCTTGGCCGGACAGTCGGGGGAGCAGTACTTC. Amino acids: CASSLAGQSGEQYF.

The chain couples TRBV28 to TRBJ2-1; weak D call: TRBD2 (5 bases). CDR1 and CDR2 from the germline V gene are MDHEN and SYDVKM. The CDR3 is 14 amino acids. Trimming stripped 2 bases from V and 5 bases from J, with 10 bases between. The chain's CDR3 is CASSLERRHNEQFF. The CDR3 DNA reads as TGTGCCAGCAGTTTAGAGCGGAGACACAATGAGCAGTTCTTC.

This clonotype showed up many times. The chain carries TRBV6-2 or TRBV6-3 and TRBJ1-1; D gene ambiguous. Germline CDR1 and CDR2: MNHEY and SVGEGT. Trimming stripped 4 bases from V and 6 bases from J, with 9 bases between. The CDR3 covers 12 residues. Here the CDR3 reads CASSFGRAEAFF. The CDR3 bases are TGTGCCAGCAGTTTCGGTAGGGCTGAAGCTTTCTTT.

This clonotype came up many times. The chain combines TRBV29-1 with TRBJ2-1; D is uncertain. Trimming cost V 3 bases and J 2 bases, with 11 bases left between them. Germline-derived CDR1 and CDR2 are SQVTM and ANQGSEA. There are 14 residues in the CDR3. The CDR3 loop is CSVDGVSTYNEQFF. CDR3 DNA sequence: TGCAGCGTTGATGGGGTCTCGACCTACAATGAGCAGTTCTTC.

This clonotype was found a few times. V is TRBV2 and J is TRBJ2-7, with 10 bases fitting TRBD1. Germline loops: CDR1 SNHLY, CDR2 FYNNEI. V trimming: 5 bases; J trimming: 6 bases; junction bases outside the gene matches: 7. The CDR3 spans 14 residues. The CDR3 coding sequence is TGTGCCAGCAGTCCCGGGACAGGGGCCCTCGAGCAGTACTTC. This codes for CASSPGTGALEQYF.

The chain links TRBV27 to TRBJ2-1, with D unresolved. Germline assignment: CDR1 MNHEY and CDR2 SMNVEV (reference sequence). The CDR3 is 15 residues long. V gave up 0 bases and J gave up 0 bases, with 6 bases separating them. CDR3 region: CASSLSSNSYNEQFF. In nucleotides, the CDR3 is TGTGCCAGCAGTTTATCGTCCAACTCCTACAATGAGCAGTTCTTC.

The chain has TRBV7-7 and TRBJ2-7, with D perhaps matching TRBD2 (5 bases). The CDR3 totals 13 residues. V lost 5 bases to trimming and J lost 4 bases, with 12 bases between them. Germline-derived CDR1 and CDR2 are SSHAT and FNYEAQ (reference sequence). This CDR3 is CASSAGSGYEQYF. CDR3 sequence (DNA): TGTGCCAGCAGCGCGGGCAGCGGATACGAGCAGTACTTC.

The chain combines TRBV20-1 with TRBJ1-5, with D hard to call. Trimming cost V 3 bases and J 3 bases, with 12 bases left between them. Per the germline V gene, CDR1 is DFQATT and CDR2 is SNEGSKA (reference sequence). This CDR3 has 14 residues. CDR3 nucleotides: TGCAGTGCTAGCCCTTTGGCAGACAATCAGCCCCAGCATTTT. Protein sequence: CSASPLADNQPQHF.